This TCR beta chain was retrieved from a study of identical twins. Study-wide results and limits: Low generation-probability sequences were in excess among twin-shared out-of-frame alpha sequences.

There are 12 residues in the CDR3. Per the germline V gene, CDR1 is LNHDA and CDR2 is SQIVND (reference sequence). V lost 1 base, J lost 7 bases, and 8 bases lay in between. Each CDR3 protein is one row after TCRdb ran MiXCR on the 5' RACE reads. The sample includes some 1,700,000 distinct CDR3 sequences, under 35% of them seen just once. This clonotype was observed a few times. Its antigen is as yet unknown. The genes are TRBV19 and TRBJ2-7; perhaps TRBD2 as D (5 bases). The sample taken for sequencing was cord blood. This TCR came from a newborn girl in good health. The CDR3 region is CASSIAGNEQYF. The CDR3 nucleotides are TGTGCCAGTAGTATAGCCGGGAATGAGCAGTACTTC.